This note documents a single T cell receptor beta chain sequence. The method was immunoSEQ multiplex PCR; TCRdb's version includes in-frame clones alone and lacks a portion of them. The sample records approximately 15,000 clones, under 90% being singletons. This record comes from a study of technical replicates of blood from several donors. With 3 bases removed from V and 0 bases from J, the gap between germline ends came to 10 bases. The germline gives CDR1 SQVTM, CDR2 ANQGSEA. The CDR3 has 14 amino acids. The chain combines TRBV29-1 with TRBJ2-3; TRBD2 might be the D (6 bases). Material: PBMCs. The TCR was taken from a human donor in good health. The chain's CDR3 is CSVDGAGSTDTQYF. CDR3 coding DNA: TGCAGCGTTGATGGGGCGGGAAGCACAGATACGCAGTATTTT.